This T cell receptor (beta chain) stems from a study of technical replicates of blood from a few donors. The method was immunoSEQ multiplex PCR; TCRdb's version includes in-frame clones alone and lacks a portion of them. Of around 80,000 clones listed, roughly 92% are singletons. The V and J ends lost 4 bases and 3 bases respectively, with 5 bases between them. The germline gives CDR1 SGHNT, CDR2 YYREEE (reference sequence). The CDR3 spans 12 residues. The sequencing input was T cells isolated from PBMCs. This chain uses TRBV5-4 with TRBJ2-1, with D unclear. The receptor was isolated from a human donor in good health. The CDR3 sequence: CASSVYYNEQFF. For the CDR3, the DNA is TGTGCCAGCAGCGTATACTACAATGAGCAGTTCTTC.